The 22 T cell receptor beta chains below were found in one sample sequenced in a study of T cell repertoires in cytomegalovirus infection. TCRdb ran MiXCR on the reads and lists one entry per CDR3 protein. Here the sample spans approximately 100,000 distinct CDR3 sequences, about 30% being singletons. The antigens these receptors bind are not known. The sample was CD8+ T cells from cultured PBMCs, taken from culture after CMV antigen stimulation. The receptors here all came from a human donor in good health (CMV status not recorded). Some clones in this sample may be carry-over from other donors' samples.

The chain combines TRBV9 with TRBJ2-3, with 9 nucleotides matching TRBD2. The CDR3 consists of 16 residues. Per the germline V gene, CDR1 is SGDLS and CDR2 is YYNGEE. With 0 bases clipped from V and 5 bases from J, the junction kept 7 bases outside the gene matches. Here the CDR3 reads CASSVGGGGALDTQYF. The CDR3 DNA follows: TGTGCCAGCAGCGTAGGAGGCGGGGGGGCACTAGATACGCAGTATTTT.

The chain is built from TRBV9 and TRBJ1-3; possible D gene TRBD1, 5 bases. Trimming stripped 0 bases from V and 2 bases from J, with 9 bases between. The CDR3 consists of 15 residues. CDR1 SGDLS and CDR2 YYNGEE come from the germline V gene. The CDR3 sequence: CASSVGQGTGNTIYF. As DNA, the CDR3 is TGTGCCAGCAGCGTAGGTCAGGGTACTGGAAACACCATATATTTT.

The chain employs TRBV5-6 and TRBJ1-1; possibly TRBD1 for D (5 bases). Germline lookup yields CDR1 SGHDT and CDR2 YYEEEE. The V end was cut by 0 bases, the J end by 3 bases, with 12 bases between. This CDR3 has 15 residues. DNA of the CDR3: TGTGCCAGCAGCTTGGTAAGGGGTCGGGACACTGAAGCTTTCTTT. It yields the protein CASSLVRGRDTEAFF.

The chain has TRBV12-3 or TRBV12-4 and TRBJ1-1; D remains ambiguous. Trimming removed 3 bases from V and 2 bases from J, with 1 base in between. CDR3 length: 11 amino acids. The CDR3 DNA sequence: TGTGCCAGCAGTTTTAACACTGAAGCTTTCTTT. This encodes CASSFNTEAFF.

This clonotype was detected only once. CDR3: CASSRQGARETQYF. DNA for the CDR3: TGTGCCAGCAGCCGACAGGGGGCGCGGGAGACCCAGTACTTC. The chain uses TRBV12-3 or TRBV12-4 and TRBJ2-5; 10 bases map to TRBD1. J was trimmed by 5 bases and V by 6 bases; bases with no gene match: 6. The CDR3 length is 14 residues.

V usage is TRBV19 and J usage is TRBJ2-6; the match to TRBD2 covers 7 bases. Germline-derived CDR1 and CDR2 are LNHDA and SQIVND (reference sequence). Unmatched junction bases numbered 4, after V lost 2 bases and J lost 0 bases. The CDR3 contains 17 residues. The CDR3 loop reads CASSIPGGFSGANVLTF. CDR3 in DNA: TGTGCCAGTAGTATACCGGGGGGTTTCTCTGGGGCCAACGTCCTGACTTTC.

This clonotype was found once. The chain joins TRBV4-1 to TRBJ2-1, with TRBD2 matching 10 bases. Germline CDR1 is MGHRA and CDR2 is YSYEKL. The CDR3 runs 17 residues. V shed 1 base, J shed 6 bases, and the junction held 9 bases outside the gene matches. DNA for the CDR3: TGCGCCAGCAGCCAAGGGGAGCGGGGGGGCTGGTCCAATGAGCAGTTCTTC. Residues: CASSQGERGGWSNEQFF.

The sample holds one count of this clonotype. The CDR3 nucleotides are TGTGCCAGCAGCCCCCGCGGGGACAGGGACTATGGCTACACCTTC. This gives the protein CASSPRGDRDYGYTF. The gene calls are TRBV7-6 and TRBJ1-2, with 9 bases lining up with TRBD1. Germline V lookup: CDR1 SGHVS, CDR2 FNYEAQ. CDR3 length: 15 residues. With V trimmed by 5 bases and J by 3 bases, 7 bases remained unmatched.

In its sample, this clonotype was seen a few times. The chain uses TRBV12-3 or TRBV12-4 and TRBJ2-1, with TRBD2 matching over 12 bases. This CDR3 contains 18 residues. The trim removed 6 bases at V and 0 bases at J, leaving 9 bases unmatched. The chain's CDR3 is CASSRTSGGRSSYNEQFF. The CDR3 region has the DNA TGTGCCAGCAGCCGCACTAGCGGGGGGCGGAGCTCCTACAATGAGCAGTTCTTC.

This clonotype appeared many times. The chain employs TRBV5-1 and TRBJ2-1; TRBD2 matches 10 bases. The J segment lost 0 bases and the V segment lost 2 bases, leaving 20 bases of the junction unmatched. This CDR3 is 22 amino acids long. The germline V gene encodes CDR1 SGHRS and CDR2 YFSETQ. The CDR3 DNA is TGCGCCAGCAGCTTCCCACCACTAAGGCTAGCGGGGGCCACCTCCTCCTACAATGAGCAGTTCTTC. Protein product: CASSFPPLRLAGATSSYNEQFF. Drawing the rest from reference TRBV5-1 and TRBJ2-1, the complete variable domain is KAGVTQTPRYLIKTRGQQVTLSCSPISGHRSVSWYQQTPGQGLQFLFEYFSETQRNKGNFPGRFSGRQFSNSRSEMNVSTLELGDSALYLCASSFPPLRLAGATSSYNEQFFGPGTRLTVL.

The chain links TRBV6-1 to TRBJ1-5; D unclear. The CDR3 contains 14 residues. Per germline, CDR1 MNHNS and CDR2 SASEGT. The V and J ends lost 7 bases and 1 base respectively, with 11 bases between them. DNA for the CDR3: TGTGCCAGCACCTACGGGTCGAGCAATCAGCCCCAGCATTTT. Translating gives CASTYGSSNQPQHF.

This clonotype was seen many times. J is TRBJ1-6 and V is TRBV7-3, with 9 bases identical to TRBD1. This CDR3 spans 17 amino acids. Germline loops: CDR1 SGHTA, CDR2 FQGTGA. V trimming: 5 bases; J trimming: 0 bases; junction bases outside the gene matches: 5. The CDR3 region has the DNA TGTGCCAGCAGCCCAGGACAGGGGAGCTCCTATAATTCACCCCTCCACTTT. It encodes CASSPGQGSSYNSPLHF.

The chain combines TRBV12-3 or TRBV12-4 with TRBJ2-6, with D unclear. Trimming removed 6 bases at V and 2 bases at J, with 14 bases between. CDR3 length: 16 residues. The CDR3 protein is CASSNFLETGANVLTF. The CDR3 coding sequence is TGTGCCAGCAGCAACTTTTTGGAGACTGGGGCCAACGTCCTGACTTTC.

In its sample, this clonotype was seen many times. The chain is built from TRBV18 and TRBJ2-1, with unresolved D. Trimming pared 1 base from V and 0 bases from J, leaving 7 bases between. The V gene's germline CDR1 is KGHSH and CDR2 LQKENI. CDR3 size: 15 residues. CDR3 in amino acids: CASSPLWGSYNEQFF. The CDR3 bases are TGTGCCAGCTCACCACTTTGGGGCTCCTACAATGAGCAGTTCTTC. Combining the CDR3 with reference TRBV18 and TRBJ2-1 gives the whole variable domain NAGVMQNPRHLVRRRGQEARLRCSPMKGHSHVYWYRQLPEEGLKFMVYLQKENIIDESGMPKERFSAEFPKEGPSILRIQQVVRGDSAAYFCASSPLWGSYNEQFFGPGTRLTVL.

This clonotype was observed a few times. This chain links TRBV19 with TRBJ1-2, with D uncertain. Trimming took 0 bases from V and 4 from J, leaving 12 bases between them. The CDR3 covers 15 residues. The germline V gene encodes CDR1 LNHDA and CDR2 SQIVND (reference sequence). CDR3 loop: CASSIEWNQVYGYTF. CDR3 nucleotides: TGTGCCAGTAGTATAGAATGGAACCAGGTCTATGGCTACACCTTC.

The chain couples TRBV4-1 to TRBJ1-3; TRBD1 might be the D (6 bases). The CDR3 has 16 amino acids. Germline V gives CDR1 MGHRA, CDR2 YSYEKL. The germline V and J ends were trimmed by 0 bases and 0 bases, with 9 bases remaining between them. CDR3 sequence (DNA): TGCGCCAGCAGCCAAGATACAGGGTCCTCTGGAAACACCATATATTTT. Its translation is CASSQDTGSSGNTIYF.

The chain has TRBV5-4 and TRBJ1-2; possible D gene TRBD1, 6 bases. V lost 6 bases and J 0 bases, leaving 9 bases between the germline ends. This CDR3 region has 13 residues. Germline CDR1 SGHNT, CDR2 YYREEE (reference sequence). The CDR3 nucleotides are TGTGCCAGCACCGGACAGACTAACTATGGCTACACCTTC. It yields the protein CASTGQTNYGYTF.

This clonotype was counted once. The gene calls are TRBV2 and TRBJ2-7; TRBD2 matches at 10 bases. This CDR3 has 16 residues. V lost 0 bases and J lost 4; bases outside the gene matches: 6. CDR1 is SNHLY, CDR2 FYNNEI, per germline. The CDR3 DNA reads as TGTGCCAGCAGTGAAGCGCATAGCGGGGGGACTTACGAGCAGTACTTC. This translates into CASSEAHSGGTYEQYF.

In this sample, this clonotype turned up a few times. The J gene is TRBJ2-2, the V gene TRBV18; 14 bases are a match to TRBD2. With 6 bases clipped from V and 1 base from J, the junction kept 13 bases outside the gene matches. This CDR3 has 20 residues. Germline-derived CDR1 and CDR2 are KGHSH and LQKENI. CDR3 region: CASSLTTGTSGGLNTGELFF. The CDR3 bases are TGTGCCAGCTCCCTAACTACCGGGACTAGCGGGGGCCTGAACACCGGGGAGCTGTTTTTT.

As DNA, the CDR3 is TGTGCCAGTAGTATGCTTTCGGACCGCACCTACAATGAGCAGTTCTTC. This codes for CASSMLSDRTYNEQFF. The chain has TRBV19 and TRBJ2-1; no reliable D call. Trimming cost V 3 bases and J 2 bases, with 14 bases left between them. The germline gives CDR1 LNHDA, CDR2 SQIVND (reference sequence). The CDR3 runs to 16 residues.

Many counts were recorded for this clonotype. V gene TRBV7-8 combines with J gene TRBJ2-2, with 9 positions matching TRBD2. V dropped 2 bases and J dropped 6; count of bases not matched to a gene: 10. The germline CDR1 and CDR2 sequences are SGHVS and FQNEAQ. CDR3 size: 17 residues. CDR3 coding DNA: TGTGCCAGCAGCTTACTAGCGCGGGGGGGCCTCGCCGGGGAGCTGTTTTTT. It is translated as CASSLLARGGLAGELFF.

A few counts support this clonotype. The chain combines TRBV12-3 or TRBV12-4 with TRBJ1-1; D is possibly TRBD1 (5 bases). Trimming took off 4 bases at V and 3 bases at J, with 12 bases between the two ends. This CDR3 spans 14 amino acids. As DNA, the CDR3 is TGTGCCAGCAGTTGGGCAGGGTTAGACACTGAAGCTTTCTTT. It codes for CASSWAGLDTEAFF.